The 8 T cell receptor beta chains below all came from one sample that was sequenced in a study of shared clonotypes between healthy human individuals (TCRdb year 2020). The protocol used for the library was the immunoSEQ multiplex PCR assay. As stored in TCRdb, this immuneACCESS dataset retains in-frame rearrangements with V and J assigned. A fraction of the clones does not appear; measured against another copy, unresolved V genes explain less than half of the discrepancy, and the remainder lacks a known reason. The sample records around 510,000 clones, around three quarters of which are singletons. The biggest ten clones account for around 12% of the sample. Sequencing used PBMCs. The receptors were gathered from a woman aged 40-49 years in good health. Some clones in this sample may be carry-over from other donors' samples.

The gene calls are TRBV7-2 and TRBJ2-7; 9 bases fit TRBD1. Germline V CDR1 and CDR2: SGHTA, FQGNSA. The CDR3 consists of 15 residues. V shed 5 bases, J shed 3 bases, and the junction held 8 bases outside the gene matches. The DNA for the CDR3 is TGTGCCAGCAGCCCGGACAGGGGTGGGTTCTACGAGCAGTACTTC. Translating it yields CASSPDRGGFYEQYF.

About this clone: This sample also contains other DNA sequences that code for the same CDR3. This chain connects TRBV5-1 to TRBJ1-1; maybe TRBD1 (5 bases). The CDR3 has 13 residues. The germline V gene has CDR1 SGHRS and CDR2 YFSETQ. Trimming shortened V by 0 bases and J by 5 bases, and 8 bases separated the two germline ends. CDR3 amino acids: CASSLVGDTEAFF. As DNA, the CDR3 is TGCGCCAGCAGCTTGGTAGGGGATACTGAAGCTTTCTTT.

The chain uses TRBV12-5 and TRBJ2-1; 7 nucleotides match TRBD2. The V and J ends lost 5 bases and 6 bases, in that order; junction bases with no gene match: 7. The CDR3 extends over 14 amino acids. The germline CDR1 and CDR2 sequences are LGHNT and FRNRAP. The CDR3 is CASGARERGNEQFF. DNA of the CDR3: TGTGCTAGTGGTGCGAGGGAGCGGGGCAATGAGCAGTTCTTC.

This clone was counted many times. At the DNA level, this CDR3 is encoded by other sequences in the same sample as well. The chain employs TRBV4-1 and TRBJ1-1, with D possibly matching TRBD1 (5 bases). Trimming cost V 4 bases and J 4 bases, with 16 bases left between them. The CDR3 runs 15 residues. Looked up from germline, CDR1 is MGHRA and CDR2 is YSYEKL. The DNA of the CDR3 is TGCGCCAGCAGCCCGTTCAGCGGGGACGGCACTGAAGCTTTCTTT. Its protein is CASSPFSGDGTEAFF.

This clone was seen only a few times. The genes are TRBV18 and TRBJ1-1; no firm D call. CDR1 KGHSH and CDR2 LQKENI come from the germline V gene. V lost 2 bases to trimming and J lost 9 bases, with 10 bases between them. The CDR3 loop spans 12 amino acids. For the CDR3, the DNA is TGTGCCAGCTCACCAGATGTACAGAAAGCTTTCTTT. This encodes CASSPDVQKAFF.

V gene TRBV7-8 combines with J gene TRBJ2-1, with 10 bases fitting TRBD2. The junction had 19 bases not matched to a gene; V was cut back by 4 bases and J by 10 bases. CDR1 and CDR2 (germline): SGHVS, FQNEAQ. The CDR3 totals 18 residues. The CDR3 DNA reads TGTGCCAGCAGCTATCAGGGGGGAGCGGGAGGGCCGTTGTGGGAGCAGTTCTTC. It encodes CASSYQGGAGGPLWEQFF.

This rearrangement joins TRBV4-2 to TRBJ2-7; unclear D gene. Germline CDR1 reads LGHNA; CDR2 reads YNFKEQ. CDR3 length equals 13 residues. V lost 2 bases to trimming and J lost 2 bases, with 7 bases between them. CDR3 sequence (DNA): TGTGCCAGCAGCCAAACAACTACCTACGAGCAGTACTTC. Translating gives CASSQTTTYEQYF.

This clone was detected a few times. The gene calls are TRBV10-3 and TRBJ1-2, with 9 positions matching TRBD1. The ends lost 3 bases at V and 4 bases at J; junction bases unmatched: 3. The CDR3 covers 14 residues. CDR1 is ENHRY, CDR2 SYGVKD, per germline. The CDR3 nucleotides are TGTGCCATCAGTGATAAGGGACAGGGCTATGGCTACACCTTC. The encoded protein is CAISDKGQGYGYTF.